One and the same sample provided the 28 T cell receptor beta chains below, sequenced in a study of cytomegalovirus exposure and HLA in healthy donors. 60 Vbeta and 13 Jbeta primers were used in PCR. Sequencing was performed with immunoSEQ multiplex PCR; in TCRdb, only in-frame clones are kept and a portion is missing. The data contain about 150,000 clones, around 82% of them singletons. Sequencing was carried out using PBMCs. These receptors all come from a woman aged 45-65 years in good health and CMV-seropositive.

The chain carries TRBV2 and TRBJ2-7; 7 bases line up with TRBD1. The CDR3 runs to 13 residues. V trimming: 8 bases; J trimming: 1 base; junction bases outside the gene matches: 5. CDR1 and CDR2 (germline): SNHLY, FYNNEI. The CDR3 nucleotides are TGTGCCAGCGGGGACAGCCCTTCCTACGAGCAGTACTTC. Its translation: CASGDSPSYEQYF.

The J gene is TRBJ1-1, the V gene TRBV10-1; D might be TRBD1 (6 bases). The CDR3 sequence is 14 residues long. Germline CDR1 is WNHNN and CDR2 is SYGVQD (reference sequence). Trimming cost V 2 bases and J 5 bases, with 12 bases left between them. The CDR3 region is CASSEGTQRTEAFF. For the CDR3, the DNA is TGCGCCAGCAGTGAGGGGACACAGCGAACTGAAGCTTTCTTT.

The chain uses TRBV4-1 and TRBJ1-1, with 9 bases that match TRBD1. Germline lookup yields CDR1 MGHRA and CDR2 YSYEKL. This CDR3 has 15 residues. With 3 bases clipped from V and 7 bases from J, the junction kept 9 bases outside the gene matches. As DNA, the CDR3 is TGCGCCAGCAGCCATGGGGACAGGGACGGCTTTGAAGCTTTCTTT. Its translation is CASSHGDRDGFEAFF.

The rearrangement uses TRBV25-1 and TRBJ1-1, with 9 nucleotides matching TRBD1. From germline, CDR1 is MGHDK and CDR2 SYGVNS. Trimming removed 4 bases from V and 5 bases from J; junction bases left unmatched: 11. This CDR3 contains 16 residues. CDR3 amino acids: CASSATTGGGGTEAFF. In nucleotides, the CDR3 is TGTGCCAGCAGTGCCACAACAGGGGGCGGGGGGACTGAAGCTTTCTTT.

The chain carries TRBV7-9 and TRBJ1-2, with 7 positions matching TRBD1. V was pared by 1 base and J by 4 bases, with 9 bases of the junction left unmatched. Looked up from germline, CDR1 is SEHNR and CDR2 is FQNEAQ (reference sequence). The CDR3 covers 16 residues. The CDR3 here is CASSLELSGGTYGYTF. CDR3 coding DNA: TGTGCCAGCAGCTTAGAGCTTTCAGGGGGGACCTATGGCTACACCTTC.

The chain uses TRBV5-1 and TRBJ2-2; TRBD2 agrees at 9 bases. Looked up from germline, CDR1 is SGHRS and CDR2 is YFSETQ. This CDR3 is 15 amino acids long. The trim removed 0 bases at V and 4 bases at J, leaving 1 base unmatched. The CDR3 bases are TGCGCCAGCAGCTTGGTTAGCGGGGGCACCGGGGAGCTGTTTTTT. It encodes CASSLVSGGTGELFF.

The V gene is TRBV27, the J gene TRBJ2-1; D perhaps matches TRBD1 (5 bases). Trimming removed 3 bases at V and 9 bases at J, with 12 bases between. This CDR3 is 13 amino acids long. Germline loops: CDR1 MNHEY, CDR2 SMNVEV (reference sequence). The CDR3: CASSFLRAGEQFF. Here the CDR3 DNA reads TGTGCCAGCAGTTTTCTCAGGGCCGGTGAGCAGTTCTTC.

CDR3 nucleotides: TGCAGCGTTGAAGGGGGACCGGGACAGGGGAGGTGGGAGCAGTACTTC. Protein sequence: CSVEGGPGQGRWEQYF. The chain couples TRBV29-1 to TRBJ2-7, with 10 bases identical to TRBD1. Trimming at V came to 1 base and at J to 7 bases, leaving 13 bases not matched to a gene. Germline-derived CDR1 and CDR2 are SQVTM and ANQGSEA. CDR3 length: 16 amino acids.

V and J are TRBV29-1 and TRBJ2-2; tentative D call: TRBD1 (6 bases). This CDR3 region has 14 residues. The germline V and J ends were trimmed by 4 bases and 5 bases, with 14 bases remaining between them. Germline CDR1 SQVTM, CDR2 ANQGSEA. The CDR3 spells CSVGQVPRTGELFF. DNA of the CDR3: TGCAGCGTTGGACAGGTCCCTCGGACCGGGGAGCTGTTTTTT.

CDR3 protein: CASSSGQGTLYEQYF. CDR3 in DNA: TGCGCCAGCAGCTCCGGACAGGGCACACTCTACGAGCAGTACTTC. This rearrangement joins TRBV5-1 to TRBJ2-7; 8 nucleotides align to TRBD1. V shed 3 bases, J shed 3 bases, and the junction held 8 bases outside the gene matches. The germline CDR1 and CDR2 sequences are SGHRS and YFSETQ. The CDR3 has 15 residues. The full variable domain, rest sourced from reference TRBV5-1 and TRBJ2-7, is KAGVTQTPRYLIKTRGQQVTLSCSPISGHRSVSWYQQTPGQGLQFLFEYFSETQRNKGNFPGRFSGRQFSNSRSEMNVSTLELGDSALYLCASSSGQGTLYEQYFGPGTRLTVT.

This sequence joins TRBV5-6 and TRBJ1-1, with 8 bases that match TRBD1. This CDR3 spans 16 amino acids. Germline V lookup: CDR1 SGHDT, CDR2 YYEEEE. Trimming at V came to 0 bases and at J to 0 bases, leaving 4 bases not matched to a gene. CDR3 nucleotides: TGTGCCAGCAGCTTGGGAGGACAGGGCATGAACACTGAAGCTTTCTTT. Translating gives CASSLGGQGMNTEAFF.

This rearrangement joins TRBV4-1 to TRBJ1-3, with 7 bases fitting TRBD1. V shed 0 bases and J 7 bases; nucleotides not matched to a gene: 6. The CDR3 spans 15 residues. Germline V lookup: CDR1 MGHRA, CDR2 YSYEKL. CDR3 in amino acids: CASSQDRLQGNTIYF. The CDR3 nucleotides read TGCGCCAGCAGCCAAGATCGCCTACAGGGGAACACCATATATTTT.

This rearrangement joins TRBV5-1 to TRBJ2-3; tentatively, D is TRBD2 (6 bases). With 0 bases removed from V and 4 bases from J, the gap between germline ends came to 15 bases. From germline, CDR1 is SGHRS and CDR2 YFSETQ. CDR3 length: 16 amino acids. The CDR3 loop reads CASSLGGKIGADTQYF. CDR3 bases: TGCGCCAGCAGCTTGGGCGGGAAAATTGGTGCAGATACGCAGTATTTT.

J is TRBJ2-6 and V is TRBV6-5; perhaps TRBD2 as D (6 bases). Germline V gene sequence: CDR1 MNHEY, CDR2 SVGAGI. V lost 8 bases to trimming and J lost 2 bases, with 10 bases between them. The CDR3 extends over 14 amino acids. CDR3 DNA sequence: TGTGCCAGCGGGCGGGGAACTGGGGCCAACGTCCTGACTTTC. This gives the protein CASGRGTGANVLTF.

CDR3 sequence (DNA): TGTGCCAGCAGTAAGGCGACCGGGAGCTCCTACAATGAGCAGTTCTTC. Its protein is CASSKATGSSYNEQFF. V and J are TRBV27 and TRBJ2-1, with a tentative D call TRBD2 (6 bases). Looked up from germline, CDR1 is MNHEY and CDR2 is SMNVEV (reference sequence). This CDR3 has 16 residues. V lost 5 bases and J lost 0, with 14 bases in between.

A single count supports this clone. V is TRBV7-2 and J is TRBJ1-1; D not resolved. There are 13 residues in the CDR3. Germline-derived CDR1 and CDR2 are SGHTA and FQGNSA. Trimming shortened V by 1 base and J by 6 bases, and 9 bases separated the two germline ends. As DNA, the CDR3 is TGTGCCAGCAGCTTAGTCCGAGGGTCTGAAGCTTTCTTT. Translating it yields CASSLVRGSEAFF.

The chain carries TRBV28 and TRBJ2-7; D is uncertain. Trimming stripped 4 bases from V and 1 base from J, with 23 bases between. The CDR3 runs 18 residues. Germline-derived CDR1 and CDR2 are MDHEN and SYDVKM. The CDR3 bases are TGTGCCAGCAGTTCGGTTGATGCCGTCCGCCGCTATTCCTACGAGCAGTACTTC. It encodes CASSSVDAVRRYSYEQYF.

The rearrangement joins TRBV6-1 to TRBJ1-4; a possible D gene is TRBD1 (5 bases). Trimming left V 7 bases short and J 7 bases short, with 13 bases between. Germline V gene lookup returns CDR1 MNHNS and CDR2 SASEGT. The CDR3 runs to 13 residues. The CDR3 loop reads CASTGFGGEKLFF. The CDR3 DNA is TGTGCCAGCACAGGGTTTGGTGGTGAAAAACTGTTTTTT.

The chain employs TRBV20-1 and TRBJ2-7; D uncertain. Germline CDR1 reads DFQATT; CDR2 reads SNEGSKA (reference sequence). The CDR3 loop spans 11 amino acids. Trimming pared 3 bases from V and 7 bases from J, leaving 10 bases between. The CDR3 is CSARTRGEQYF. The CDR3 nucleotides read TGCAGTGCTAGGACTCGTGGGGAGCAGTACTTC.

The gene calls are TRBV19 and TRBJ2-2, with D maybe TRBD1 (6 bases). Trimming cost V 7 bases and J 6 bases, with 12 bases left between them. The CDR3 has 13 amino acids. Germline-derived CDR1 and CDR2 are LNHDA and SQIVND (reference sequence). The CDR3 nucleotides are TGTGCCAGTACCCCACAGGGCGCCGGGGAGCTGTTTTTT. It codes for CASTPQGAGELFF.

V gene TRBV11-2 combines with J gene TRBJ2-7; the D is unclear. With 2 bases removed from V and 3 bases from J, the gap between germline ends came to 8 bases. The CDR3 loop spans 13 amino acids. CDR1 and CDR2 from the germline V gene are SGHAT and FQNNGV. CDR3 amino acids: CASSLLLGYEQYF. DNA for the CDR3: TGTGCCAGCAGCTTATTGCTCGGCTACGAGCAGTACTTC.

The chain joins TRBV4-2 to TRBJ2-3; 15 bases match TRBD2. Trimming cost V 2 bases and J 5 bases; bases outside gene matches: 2. The CDR3 runs 16 residues. Germline V gene data show CDR1 as LGHNA and CDR2 as YNFKEQ. CDR3 coding DNA: TGTGCCAGCAGCCAACGGACTAGCGGGGGGGGAGATACGCAGTATTTT. The encoded protein is CASSQRTSGGGDTQYF.

CDR3 bases: TGTGCCAGCAGCTGGACCTTCATGGCGGGGGGGCGTGACACCGGGGAGCTGTTTTTT. It translates to CASSWTFMAGGRDTGELFF. The V and J genes are TRBV5-6 and TRBJ2-2, with 9 bases lining up with TRBD2. The junction had 15 bases not matched to a gene; V was cut back by 3 bases and J by 3 bases. This CDR3 is 19 amino acids long. Germline V gene lookup returns CDR1 SGHDT and CDR2 YYEEEE.

The gene calls are TRBV12-1 and TRBJ1-2; the D call in the table, TRBD1, was not verified against the DNA. TRBV12-1 is labeled a pseudogene. This CDR3 comprises 13 residues. The CDR3 nucleotides are TGTGCCAGCAGTAGGACAGGGGTCTCTGGCTACACCTTC. The encoded protein is CASSRTGVSGYTF.

This chain links TRBV7-2 with TRBJ1-1; D remains unclear. With 3 bases removed from V and 0 bases from J, the gap between germline ends came to 8 bases. Germline values: CDR1 SGHTA, CDR2 FQGNSA. CDR3 size: 14 residues. CDR3 nucleotide sequence: TGTGCCAGCAGCTTTGGGCCCTTGAACACTGAAGCTTTCTTT. Translation gives CASSFGPLNTEAFF.

The V and J genes are TRBV6-1 and TRBJ2-1, with D possibly matching TRBD2 (6 bases). CDR1 and CDR2 (germline): MNHNS, SASEGT. The V end lost 2 bases, the J end lost 6 bases, and 11 bases lay between the germline ends. This CDR3 region has 14 residues. The CDR3 DNA sequence: TGTGCCAGCAGTGAACTCGGGGGTGGCAATGAGCAGTTCTTC. The encoded protein is CASSELGGGNEQFF.

The chain has TRBV5-1 and TRBJ2-2, with 10 positions matching TRBD1. Germline lookup yields CDR1 SGHRS and CDR2 YFSETQ. V lost 0 bases to trimming and J lost 2 bases; unmatched junction nucleotides: 7. The CDR3 totals 18 residues. The CDR3 is CASSLVAWDRGNTGELFF. The CDR3 nucleotides read TGCGCCAGCAGCTTGGTAGCTTGGGACAGGGGTAACACCGGGGAGCTGTTTTTT.

The CDR3 DNA is TGCGCCAGCAGCCAAGAGGCAGGAGGATCACCCCTCCACTTT. Protein product: CASSQEAGGSPLHF. The chain links TRBV4-3 to TRBJ1-6; D is ambiguous. CDR1 is LGHNA, CDR2 YSLEER, per germline. Deletions cut 0 bases from V and 10 bases from J, with 10 bases between. The CDR3 has 14 residues.